This entry concerns a single T cell receptor beta chain. No antigen is known for it. The data are from a study of shared clonotypes between healthy human individuals. Overall study results and limits: Shared across a few donors were around 5% of the naive CD4 clonotypes. Naive subsets tended to show greater estimated richness than memory subsets.

Profiled with immunoSEQ multiplex PCR; TCRdb holds only in-frame clones, not every one. The sample consists of fewer than 2.5 million clones, 80% to 95% of them appearing once. CD45RA-negative memory and CD45RA+ naive subsets were split from the CD4+ cells. The CDR3 spans 12 residues. The germline V gene has CDR1 SQVTM and CDR2 ANQGSEA. The sequence derives from a man between 18 and 35 years old in good health. Some clones in this sample may be carry-over from other donors' samples. The sequenced sample consisted of naive CD4+ T cells from PBMCs. Subset denoted: CD45RA+ positively selected. The chain uses TRBV29-1 and TRBJ2-5; no firm D call. The DNA end is a closer match to TRBJ2-7, so the J assignment may be wrong. CDR3 sequence (DNA): TGCAGCGTTTATACTTGGCACGACGAGCAGTACTTC. The encoded protein is CSVYTWHDEQYF.